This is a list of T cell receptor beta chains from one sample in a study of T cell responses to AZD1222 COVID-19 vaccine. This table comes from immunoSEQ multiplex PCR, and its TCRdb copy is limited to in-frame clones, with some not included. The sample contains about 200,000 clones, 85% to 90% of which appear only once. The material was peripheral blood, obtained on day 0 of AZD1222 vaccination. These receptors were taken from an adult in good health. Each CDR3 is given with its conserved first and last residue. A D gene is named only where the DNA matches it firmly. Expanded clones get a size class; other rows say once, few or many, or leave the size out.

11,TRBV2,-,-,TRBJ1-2,TGTGCCACCACGGGGGGGGCCGGCTACACCTTC,CATTGGAGYTF
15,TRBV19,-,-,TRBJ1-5,TGTGCCAGTAGTATTCAGGCGGGGGTTTATCAGCCCCAGCATTTT,CASSIQAGVYQPQHF
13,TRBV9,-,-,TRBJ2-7,TGTGCCAGCAGCGTAGCTCCAGCCTACGAGCAGTACTTC,CASSVAPAYEQYF
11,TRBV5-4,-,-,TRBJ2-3,TGTGCCAGCAGCTTAGCAGATACGCAGTATTTT,CASSLADTQYF
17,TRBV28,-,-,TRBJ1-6,TGTGCCAGCAGTTTAAACTCAGGGGCAGGGGCATGGTCACCCCTCCACTTT,CASSLNSGAGAWSPLHF
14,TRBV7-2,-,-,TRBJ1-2,TGTGCCAGCAGCTTAGACCGGAATAACTATGGCTACACCTTC,CASSLDRNNYGYTF
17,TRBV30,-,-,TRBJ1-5,TGTGCCTGGGCTCAGGGAGCCGGGACGGCGAATAATCAGCCCCAGCATTTT,CAWAQGAGTANNQPQHF
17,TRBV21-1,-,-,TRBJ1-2,TGTGCCAGCAGCAATGGGGGGACAGGGCCCACTAACTATGGCTACACCTTC,CASSNGGTGPTNYGYTF
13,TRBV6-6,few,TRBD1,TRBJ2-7,TGTGCCAGTAGGGACAGGGACCACTACGAGCAGTACTTC,CASRDRDHYEQYF
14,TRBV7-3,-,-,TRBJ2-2,TGTGCCAGCAGCTTAAAAAGGGGCACCGGGGAGCTGTTTTTT,CASSLKRGTGELFF
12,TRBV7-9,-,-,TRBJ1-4,TGTGCCAGCAGCTTAGACGGAGAAAAACTGTTTTTT,CASSLDGEKLFF
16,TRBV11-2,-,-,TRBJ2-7,TGTGCCAGCAGCTTAGCTTTAGGACAGGGAGGGTACGAGCAGTACTTC,CASSLALGQGGYEQYF
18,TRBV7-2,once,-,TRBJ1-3,TGTGCCAGCAGCTTAGTTCCCCATTGGACAGCCTCTGGAAACACCATATATTTT,CASSLVPHWTASGNTIYF
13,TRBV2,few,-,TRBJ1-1,TGTGCCAGCAGGGCAGGGTGGACCACTGAAGCTTTCTTT,CASRAGWTTEAFF
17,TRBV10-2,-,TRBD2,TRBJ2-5,TGCGCCAGCAGTAACCTAGCGGGGGGCTCTTCGGCGGAGACCCAGTACTTC,CASSNLAGGSSAETQYF
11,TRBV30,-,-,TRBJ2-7,TGTGCCTGGAGAAGGGAGTACGAGCAGTACTTC,CAWRREYEQYF
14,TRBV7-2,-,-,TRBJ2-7,TGTGCCAGCAGCCCGCGGACAGTCGCCTACGAGCAGTACTTC,CASSPRTVAYEQYF
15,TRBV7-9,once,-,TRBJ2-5,TGTGCCAGCAGCTTTGCGGGGGCTAATAAAGAGACCCAGTACTTC,CASSFAGANKETQYF
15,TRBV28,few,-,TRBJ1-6,TGTGCCAGCAACGAACAGAAGTTCTATAATTCACCCCTCCACTTT,CASNEQKFYNSPLHF
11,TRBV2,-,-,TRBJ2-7,TGTGCCAGCAGGGGTTTCTACGAGCAGTACTTC,CASRGFYEQYF
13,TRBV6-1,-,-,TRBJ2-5,TGTGCCAGCAGCGAAGGACAGTTGGAGACCCAGTACTTC,CASSEGQLETQYF
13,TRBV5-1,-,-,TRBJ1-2,TGCGCCAGCAGCTTGGCCCCCATCCAAGTAAAGACCTTC,CASSLAPIQVKTF
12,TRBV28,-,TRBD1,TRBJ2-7,TGTGCCAGCAGGGCGACAGGGTGGGAGCAGTACTTC,CASRATGWEQYF
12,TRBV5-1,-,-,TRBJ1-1,TGCGCCAGCGGCGGCGTGAGCACTGAAGCTTTCTTT,CASGGVSTEAFF
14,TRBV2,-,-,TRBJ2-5,TGTGCCAGCAGTGTGACGTTGGGAGGAGAGACCCAGTACTTC,CASSVTLGGETQYF
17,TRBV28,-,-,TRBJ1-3,TGTGCCAGCAGAACACCGCAAACAGGGACCACTGGAAACACCATATATTTT,CASRTPQTGTTGNTIYF